The entry below gives a single T cell receptor (beta chain) sequence along with its context. No antigen is known for it. There are 15 residues in the CDR3. The germline V gene encodes CDR1 MDHEN and CDR2 SYDVKM. Trimming took 7 bases from V and 2 from J; bases not matched to a gene: 8. Tens of thousands of T cell genomes (approximately 0.2 ug DNA) went into each sorted-subset replicate. Only in-frame clones appear in the TCRdb table, and some are missing; sequencing was by immunoSEQ multiplex PCR. This sample carries about 510,000 clones, roughly 95% of them seen once, and the ten largest clones take approximately 0.06%. The sample belongs to a study of shared clonotypes between healthy human individuals. Study results and limitations: Larger estimated richness was generally seen in naive subsets than in memory subsets.

J is TRBJ1-2 and V is TRBV28, with TRBD1 matching over 9 bases. The origin of this receptor is a woman aged 25 to 39 in good health. Sequencing used naive CD4+ T cells sorted from blood. Subset denoted: CD45RA+ positively selected. DNA of the CDR3: TGTGCCAGCATTACCCGGGACAGGGCCAACTATGGCTACACCTTC. It specifies CASITRDRANYGYTF.